This T cell receptor beta chain is drawn from a study of cytomegalovirus exposure and HLA in healthy donors. The primer mix had 60 Vbeta and 13 Jbeta primers. The repertoire was sequenced with immunoSEQ multiplex PCR; TCRdb's copy has only in-frame clones and lacks some. This sample yields 85,000 to 90,000 clones, of which around four fifths are seen a single time; 2.5% to 3% belongs to the top ten. Regarding the study as a whole: As was reported, the HLA-A and HLA-B alleles of most subjects were accurately predicted from TCR beta sequences. The study designated 164 TCR beta chains cytomegalovirus-associated. Compared with the approximately 700-donor mean, an Asian-associated ancestry cluster reportedly had fewer N-insertions, according to a later analysis.

As for this clone: What it binds is not known.

This TCR derives from a man aged 25 to 40 in good health and CMV-seronegative. Sequencing was done on a sample of PBMCs.

This chain's CDR3 is CASSLQGPVGEKLFF. In nucleotides, the CDR3 is TGTGCCAGCAGTTTACAGGGGCCGGTCGGAGAAAAACTGTTTTTT. This chain links TRBV28 with TRBJ1-4; possible D gene TRBD1, 6 bases. CDR3 size: 15 residues. The V end lost 2 bases, the J end lost 8 bases, and 15 bases lay between the germline ends. Per germline, CDR1 MDHEN and CDR2 SYDVKM.